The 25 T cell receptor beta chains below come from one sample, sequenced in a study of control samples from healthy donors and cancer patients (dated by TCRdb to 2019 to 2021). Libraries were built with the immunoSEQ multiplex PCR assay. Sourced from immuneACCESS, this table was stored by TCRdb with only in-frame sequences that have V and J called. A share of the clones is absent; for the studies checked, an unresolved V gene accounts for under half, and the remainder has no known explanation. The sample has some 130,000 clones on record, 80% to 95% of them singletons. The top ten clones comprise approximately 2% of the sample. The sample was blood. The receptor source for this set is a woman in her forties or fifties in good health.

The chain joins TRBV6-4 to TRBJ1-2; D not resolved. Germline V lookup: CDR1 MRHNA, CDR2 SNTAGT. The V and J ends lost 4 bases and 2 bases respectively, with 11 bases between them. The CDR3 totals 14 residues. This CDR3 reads CASSGSRDNYGYTF. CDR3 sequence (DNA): TGTGCCAGCAGTGGTTCTCGTGACAACTATGGCTACACCTTC.

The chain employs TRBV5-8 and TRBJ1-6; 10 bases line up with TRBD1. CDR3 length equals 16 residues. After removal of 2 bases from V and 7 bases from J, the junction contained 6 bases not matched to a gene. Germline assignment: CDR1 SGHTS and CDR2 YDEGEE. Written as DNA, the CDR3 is TGTGCCAGCAGCTTTGGGGACAGGGGATCCAATTCACCCCTCCACTTT. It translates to CASSFGDRGSNSPLHF.

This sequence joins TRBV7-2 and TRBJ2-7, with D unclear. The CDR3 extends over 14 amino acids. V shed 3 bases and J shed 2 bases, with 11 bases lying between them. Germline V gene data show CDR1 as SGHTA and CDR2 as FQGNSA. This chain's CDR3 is CASSFWVPPYEQYF. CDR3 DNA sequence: TGTGCCAGCAGCTTTTGGGTCCCCCCCTACGAGCAGTACTTC. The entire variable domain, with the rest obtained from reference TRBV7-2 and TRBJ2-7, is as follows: GAGVSQSPSNKVTEKGKDVELRCDPISGHTALYWYRQSLGQGLEFLIYFQGNSAPDKSGLPSDRFSAERTGGSVSTLTIQRTQQEDSAVYLCASSFWVPPYEQYFGPGTRLTVT.

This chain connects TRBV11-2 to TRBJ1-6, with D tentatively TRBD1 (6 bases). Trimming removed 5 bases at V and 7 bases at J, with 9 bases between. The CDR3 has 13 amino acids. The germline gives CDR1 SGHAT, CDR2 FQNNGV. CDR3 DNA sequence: TGTGCCAGCAGCCCGGACAGAAATTCACCCCTCCACTTT. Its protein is CASSPDRNSPLHF.

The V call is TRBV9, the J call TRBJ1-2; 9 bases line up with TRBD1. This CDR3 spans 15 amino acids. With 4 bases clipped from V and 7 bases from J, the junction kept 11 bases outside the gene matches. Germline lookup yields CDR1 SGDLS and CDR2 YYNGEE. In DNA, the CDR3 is TGTGCCAGCAGCATCACAGGGGGCGCGGGAGCTGGCTACACCTTC. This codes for CASSITGGAGAGYTF.

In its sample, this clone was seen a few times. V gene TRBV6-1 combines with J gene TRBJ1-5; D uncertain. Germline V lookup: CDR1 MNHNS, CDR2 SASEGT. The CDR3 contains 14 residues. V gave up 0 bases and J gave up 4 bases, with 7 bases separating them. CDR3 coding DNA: TGTGCCAGCAGTGAAGCGCTGATGAATCAGCCCCAGCATTTT. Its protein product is CASSEALMNQPQHF.

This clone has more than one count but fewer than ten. The CDR3 DNA follows: TGTGCCAGTAGCCCAGGGACGGCGGGGGGTGAAGCTTTCTTT. Protein: CASSPGTAGGEAFF. The chain is built from TRBV19 and TRBJ1-1; D is perhaps TRBD1 (5 bases). V was trimmed by 6 bases and J by 7 bases, leaving 18 bases between them. Looked up from germline, CDR1 is LNHDA and CDR2 is SQIVND (reference sequence). The CDR3 is 14 amino acids.

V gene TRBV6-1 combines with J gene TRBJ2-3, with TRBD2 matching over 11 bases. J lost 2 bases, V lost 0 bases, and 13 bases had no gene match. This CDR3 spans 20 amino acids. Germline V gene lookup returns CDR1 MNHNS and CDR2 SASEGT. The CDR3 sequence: CASSEAPSGRSFSYTDTQYF. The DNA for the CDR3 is TGTGCCAGCAGTGAAGCTCCTAGCGGGAGGTCTTTCTCCTACACAGATACGCAGTATTTT.

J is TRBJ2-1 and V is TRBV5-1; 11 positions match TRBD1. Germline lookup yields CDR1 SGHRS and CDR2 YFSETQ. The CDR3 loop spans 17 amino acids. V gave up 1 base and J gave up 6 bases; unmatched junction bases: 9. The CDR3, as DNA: TGCGCCAGCAGCTTGTGGGGACAGGGGGAACTGACCAATGAGCAGTTCTTC. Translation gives CASSLWGQGELTNEQFF.

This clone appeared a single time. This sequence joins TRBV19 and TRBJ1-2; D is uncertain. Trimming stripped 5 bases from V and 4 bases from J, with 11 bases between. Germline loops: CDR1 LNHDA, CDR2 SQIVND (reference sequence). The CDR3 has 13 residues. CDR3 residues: CASSPSGSYGYTF. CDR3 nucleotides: TGTGCCAGTAGTCCCTCGGGCTCCTATGGCTACACCTTC. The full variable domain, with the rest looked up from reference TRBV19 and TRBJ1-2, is DGGITQSPKYLFRKEGQNVTLSCEQNLNHDAMYWYRQDPGQGLRLIYYSQIVNDFQKGDIAEGYSVSREKKESFPLTVTSAQKNPTAFYLCASSPSGSYGYTFGSGTRLTVV.

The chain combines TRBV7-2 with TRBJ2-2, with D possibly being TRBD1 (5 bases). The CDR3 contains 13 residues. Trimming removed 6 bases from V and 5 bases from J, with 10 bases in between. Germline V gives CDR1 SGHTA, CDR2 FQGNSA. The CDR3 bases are TGTGCCAGCAGACAGGTCGGAACCGGGGAGCTGTTTTTT. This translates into CASRQVGTGELFF.

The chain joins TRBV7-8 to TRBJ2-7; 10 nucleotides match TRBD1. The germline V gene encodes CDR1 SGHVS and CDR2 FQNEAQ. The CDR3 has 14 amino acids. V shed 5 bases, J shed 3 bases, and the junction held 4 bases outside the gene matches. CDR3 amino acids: CASSRRDRGYEQYF. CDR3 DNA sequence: TGTGCCAGCAGCAGACGGGACAGGGGCTACGAGCAGTACTTC. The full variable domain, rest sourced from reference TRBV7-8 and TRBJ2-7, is GAGVSQSPRYKVAKRGQDVALRCDPISGHVSLFWYQQALGQGPEFLTYFQNEAQLDKSGLPSDRFFAERPEGSVSTLKIQRTQQEDSAVYLCASSRRDRGYEQYFGPGTRLTVT.

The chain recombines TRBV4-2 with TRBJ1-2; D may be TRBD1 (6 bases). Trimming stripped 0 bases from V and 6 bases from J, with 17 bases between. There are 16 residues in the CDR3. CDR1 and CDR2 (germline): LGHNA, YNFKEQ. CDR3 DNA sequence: TGTGCCAGCAGCCAAGACCCCGACAGGTTATTTGATGGCTACACCTTC. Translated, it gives CASSQDPDRLFDGYTF.

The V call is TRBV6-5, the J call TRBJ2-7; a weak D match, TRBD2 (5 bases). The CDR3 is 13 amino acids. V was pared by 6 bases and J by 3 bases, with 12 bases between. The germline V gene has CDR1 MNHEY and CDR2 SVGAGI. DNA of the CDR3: TGTGCCAGCAGAACTCTTGCGGGCTACGAGCAGTACTTC. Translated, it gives CASRTLAGYEQYF.

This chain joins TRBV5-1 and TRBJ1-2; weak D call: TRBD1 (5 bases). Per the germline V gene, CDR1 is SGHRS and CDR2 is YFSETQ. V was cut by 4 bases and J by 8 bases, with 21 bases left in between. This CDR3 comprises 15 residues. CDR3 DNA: TGCGCCAGCAGCAGAAGTGACAGTCCCACTGGCGGCTACACCTTC. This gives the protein CASSRSDSPTGGYTF. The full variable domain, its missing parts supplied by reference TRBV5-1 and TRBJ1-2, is KAGVTQTPRYLIKTRGQQVTLSCSPISGHRSVSWYQQTPGQGLQFLFEYFSETQRNKGNFPGRFSGRQFSNSRSEMNVSTLELGDSALYLCASSRSDSPTGGYTFGSGTRLTVV.

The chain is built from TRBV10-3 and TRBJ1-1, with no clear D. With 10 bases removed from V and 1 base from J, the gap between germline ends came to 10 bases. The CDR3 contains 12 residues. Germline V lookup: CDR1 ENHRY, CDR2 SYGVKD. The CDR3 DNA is TGTGCCACTAAGCCTCAGAACACTGAAGCTTTCTTT. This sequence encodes CATKPQNTEAFF.

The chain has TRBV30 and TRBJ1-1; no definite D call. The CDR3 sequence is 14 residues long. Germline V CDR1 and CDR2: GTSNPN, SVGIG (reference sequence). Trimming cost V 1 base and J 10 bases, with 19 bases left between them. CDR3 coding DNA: TGTGCCTGGAGTGCCCATCGACGCGAACATAGAGCTTTCTTT. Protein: CAWSAHRREHRAFF. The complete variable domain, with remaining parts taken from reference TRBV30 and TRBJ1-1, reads SQTIHQWPATLVQPVGSPLSLECTVEGTSNPNLYWYRQAAGRGLQLLFYSVGIGQISSEVPQNLSASRPQDRQFILSSKKLLLSDSGFYLCAWSAHRREHRAFFGQGTRLTVV.

CDR3 in amino acids: CASSLSTDQPQHF. The CDR3 DNA sequence: TGTGCCAGCAGCTTATCGACAGATCAGCCCCAGCATTTT. The V call is TRBV11-2, the J call TRBJ1-5, with TRBD1 as a possible D gene (5 bases). V gave up 2 bases and J gave up 5 bases, with 7 bases separating them. This CDR3 is 13 amino acids long. The germline gives CDR1 SGHAT, CDR2 FQNNGV. Drawing the rest from reference TRBV11-2 and TRBJ1-5, the complete variable domain is EAGVAQSPRYKIIEKRQSVAFWCNPISGHATLYWYQQILGQGPKLLIQFQNNGVVDDSQLPKDRFSAERLKGVDSTLKIQPAKLEDSAVYLCASSLSTDQPQHFGDGTRLSIL.

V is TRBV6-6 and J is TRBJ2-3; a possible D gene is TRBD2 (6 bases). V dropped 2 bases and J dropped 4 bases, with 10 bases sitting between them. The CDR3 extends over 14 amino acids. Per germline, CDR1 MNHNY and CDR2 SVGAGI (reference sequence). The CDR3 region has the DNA TGTGCCAGCAGTTACATTTCTAGCGCAGATACGCAGTATTTT. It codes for CASSYISSADTQYF.

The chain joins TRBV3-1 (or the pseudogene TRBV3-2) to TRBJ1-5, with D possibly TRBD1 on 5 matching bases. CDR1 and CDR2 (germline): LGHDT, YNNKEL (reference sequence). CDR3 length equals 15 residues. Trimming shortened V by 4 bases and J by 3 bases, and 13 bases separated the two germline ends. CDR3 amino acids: CASSPRGLPNQPQHF. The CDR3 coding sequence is TGTGCCAGCAGCCCCCGGGGACTTCCCAATCAGCCCCAGCATTTT.

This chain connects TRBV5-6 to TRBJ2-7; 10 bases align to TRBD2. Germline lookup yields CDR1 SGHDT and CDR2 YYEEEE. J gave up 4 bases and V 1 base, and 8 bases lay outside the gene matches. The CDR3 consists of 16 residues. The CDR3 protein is CASSLPSGSYQYEQYF. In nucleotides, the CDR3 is TGTGCCAGCAGCTTGCCTAGCGGGAGTTACCAATACGAGCAGTACTTC.

CDR3 in DNA: TGCGCCAGCAGTGAGGCCATAACCTACGAGCAGTACTTC. It codes for CASSEAITYEQYF. The chain recombines TRBV10-2 with TRBJ2-7; D gene uncertain. V was trimmed by 2 bases and J by 2 bases, leaving 7 bases between them. Germline loops: CDR1 WSHSY, CDR2 SAAADI. CDR3 length: 13 amino acids.

The CDR3 coding sequence is TGTGCCAGCAGCCCCCACCTATTGGAGACCCAGTACTTC. Amino acid sequence: CASSPHLLETQYF. The chain is built from TRBV11-2 and TRBJ2-5; D uncertain. The germline V gene has CDR1 SGHAT and CDR2 FQNNGV. V was clipped by 5 bases and J by 5 bases, with 12 bases between them. The CDR3 consists of 13 residues.

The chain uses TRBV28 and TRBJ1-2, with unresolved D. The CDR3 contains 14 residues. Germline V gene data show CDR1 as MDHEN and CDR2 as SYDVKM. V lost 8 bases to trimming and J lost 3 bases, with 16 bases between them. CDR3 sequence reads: CASFPLRSYYGYTF. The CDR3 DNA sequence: TGTGCCAGCTTTCCTCTGCGAAGTTACTATGGCTACACCTTC.

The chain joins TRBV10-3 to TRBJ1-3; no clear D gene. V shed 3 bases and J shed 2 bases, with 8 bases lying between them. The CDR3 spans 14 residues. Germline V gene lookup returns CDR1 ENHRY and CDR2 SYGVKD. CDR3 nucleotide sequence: TGTGCCATCAGTGACAGAGCTGCTGGAAACACCATATATTTT. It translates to CAISDRAAGNTIYF.